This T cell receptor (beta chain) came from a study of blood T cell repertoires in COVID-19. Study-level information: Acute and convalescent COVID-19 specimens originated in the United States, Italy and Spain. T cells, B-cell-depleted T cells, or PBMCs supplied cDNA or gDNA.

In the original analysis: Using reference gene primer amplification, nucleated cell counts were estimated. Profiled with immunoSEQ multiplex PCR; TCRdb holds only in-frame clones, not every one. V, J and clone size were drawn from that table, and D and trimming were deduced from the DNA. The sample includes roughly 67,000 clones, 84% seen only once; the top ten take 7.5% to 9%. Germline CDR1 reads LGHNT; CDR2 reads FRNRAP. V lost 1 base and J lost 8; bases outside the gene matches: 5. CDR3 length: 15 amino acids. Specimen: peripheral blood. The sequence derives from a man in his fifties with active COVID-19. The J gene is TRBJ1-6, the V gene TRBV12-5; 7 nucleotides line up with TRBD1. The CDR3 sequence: CASGLGQGGYSPLHF. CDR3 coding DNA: TGTGCTAGTGGTTTGGGACAGGGAGGTTATTCACCCCTCCACTTT.